This TCR beta chain was identified during a study of T cells after yellow fever vaccination. Notes on the study in general: After the booster, roughly 96% of CD4 and about nine tenths of CD8 primary-response clones were re-detected.

Germline CDR1 is MNHEY and CDR2 is SVGEGT. V was clipped by 0 bases and J by 8 bases, with 20 bases between them. The CDR3 contains 17 residues. Making TCR cDNA involved 5'RACE template switching, which added UMIs and a universal primer site. TCRdb used MiXCR to reprocess the 5' RACE reads, holding one entry per CDR3 protein. The sample records 70,000 to 80,000 distinct CDR3 sequences, around 7% being singletons. Comments on this clonotype: Antigen unknown.

The chain carries TRBV6-2 or TRBV6-3 and TRBJ2-4, with D unresolved. The source was CD8+ T cells sorted from PBMCs, collected less than 11 days after the first yellow fever vaccination. This clonotype was sampled from a man aged 18 to 29 who received the YFV17D yellow fever vaccine. The CDR3, as DNA: TGTGCCAGCAGTTACTCTGGGTATCTACCCCAAAAGGACATTCAGTACTTC. As protein: CASSYSGYLPQKDIQYF.